A selection of T cell receptor beta chains follows, all from one sample in a study of shared T cell receptors in the human thymus. Repertoires were generated with immunoSEQ multiplex PCR, while TCRdb's copy carries only in-frame clones and drops some. Of 600,000 to 900,000 clones in the sample, approximately 85% are singletons; the top ten hold under 0.012%. This same sample was also part of a study on human thymus T cells.

Sequencing was done on a sample of thymocytes. These receptors originate from a girl under two years old with a congenital heart defect. The conserved cysteine and the conserved F or W are not part of the CDR3 here. For some rows the clone size is stated as once, few or many, or as a class when expanded; others skip it.

clone_size: -
j_call: TRBJ1-2
v_call: TRBV28
cdr3_aa: ASSFRGAVYGYT

clone_size: -
j_call: TRBJ1-2
v_call: TRBV5-6
cdr3_aa: ASSPKWDRDYLNYGYT

clone_size: -
j_call: TRBJ1-5
v_call: TRBV6-6
cdr3_aa: ASSYSVRDQPQH

clone_size: -
j_call: TRBJ2-3
v_call: TRBV6-6
cdr3_aa: ASSYSGQASTDTQY

clone_size: -
j_call: TRBJ2-2
v_call: TRBV28
cdr3_aa: ASSLTFDRGGTGELF

clone_size: -
j_call: TRBJ1-1
v_call: TRBV28
cdr3_aa: ASSPDRGDTEAF

clone_size: once
j_call: TRBJ1-3
v_call: TRBV30
cdr3_aa: AWSAGPSNSGNTIY

clone_size: -
j_call: TRBJ1-2
v_call: TRBV2
cdr3_aa: ARGQNYGYT

clone_size: -
j_call: TRBJ2-6
v_call: TRBV27
cdr3_aa: ASSLINPGVGSSGANVLT

clone_size: few
j_call: TRBJ2-7
v_call: TRBV7-2
cdr3_aa: ASSLLNTGGGSRVYEQY

clone_size: -
j_call: TRBJ2-7
v_call: TRBV28
cdr3_aa: ASSHLRTSGEVLPYEQY

clone_size: -
j_call: TRBJ2-1
v_call: TRBV20-1
cdr3_aa: SAREFDEQF

clone_size: -
j_call: TRBJ2-7
v_call: TRBV6-6
cdr3_aa: ASSYPDLYDSYEQY

clone_size: -
j_call: TRBJ1-3
v_call: TRBV19
cdr3_aa: ASSIDHWGLSRSGNTIY

clone_size: -
j_call: TRBJ1-6
v_call: TRBV7-8
cdr3_aa: ASSLAGTDNSPLH

clone_size: -
j_call: TRBJ1-6
v_call: TRBV7-6
cdr3_aa: ASSRRGWDSPLH

clone_size: -
j_call: TRBJ2-2
v_call: TRBV25-1
cdr3_aa: ASSPIPTGLPNTGELF

clone_size: -
j_call: TRBJ1-6
v_call: TRBV15
cdr3_aa: ATSGDRGAGSYNSPLH

clone_size: once
j_call: TRBJ1-3
v_call: TRBV5-1
cdr3_aa: ASSLGHAWTGNLVGNTIY

clone_size: -
j_call: TRBJ2-2
v_call: TRBV28
cdr3_aa: ASMPPWLAGIRNTGELF

clone_size: -
j_call: TRBJ2-7
v_call: TRBV12-5
cdr3_aa: ASGLVPIFTERTYEQY

clone_size: -
j_call: TRBJ2-7
v_call: TRBV10-2
cdr3_aa: ASIPLGQGVYEQY

clone_size: -
j_call: TRBJ2-5
v_call: TRBV5-1
cdr3_aa: ASSLVRAGGPGETQY

clone_size: -
j_call: TRBJ2-2
v_call: TRBV4-1
cdr3_aa: ASSQVIRGWTGELF

clone_size: -
j_call: TRBJ2-1
v_call: TRBV5-4
cdr3_aa: ASSLTSGNEQF

clone_size: -
j_call: TRBJ2-3
v_call: TRBV5-1
cdr3_aa: ASSARPSGGRTSTDTQY

clone_size: -
j_call: TRBJ2-5
v_call: TRBV28
cdr3_aa: ASSLIGRAWEQY

clone_size: -
j_call: TRBJ2-7
v_call: TRBV2
cdr3_aa: ASIREASPYEQY

clone_size: -
j_call: TRBJ1-5
v_call: TRBV4-1
cdr3_aa: ASSQDRVVGGNNQPQH

clone_size: -
j_call: TRBJ1-5
v_call: TRBV2
cdr3_aa: ASSDREGNQPQH

clone_size: -
j_call: TRBJ1-2
v_call: TRBV7-3
cdr3_aa: ASSVPGQGNYT

clone_size: -
j_call: TRBJ1-2
v_call: TRBV6-1
cdr3_aa: ASRGTGGSLGYT

clone_size: -
j_call: TRBJ1-2
v_call: TRBV5-4
cdr3_aa: ASSLAGTGGYGYT

clone_size: -
j_call: TRBJ1-2
v_call: TRBV2
cdr3_aa: ASPQGRARGYGYT

clone_size: -
j_call: TRBJ2-7
v_call: TRBV11-2
cdr3_aa: ASSFYAGGPSKNEQY

clone_size: -
j_call: TRBJ1-5
v_call: TRBV4-3
cdr3_aa: ASSQVRQGRNQPQH

clone_size: -
j_call: TRBJ2-2
v_call: TRBV9
cdr3_aa: ASSVGLRDRGGTGELF

clone_size: few
j_call: TRBJ1-2
v_call: TRBV13
cdr3_aa: ASSLQKARYT

clone_size: -
j_call: TRBJ1-2
v_call: TRBV5-6
cdr3_aa: ASSLTTGFDCGYT

clone_size: -
j_call: TRBJ1-6
v_call: TRBV4-3
cdr3_aa: ASSQESGVRDSPLH

clone_size: -
j_call: TRBJ1-4
v_call: TRBV7-9
cdr3_aa: ASSYGQGIPATNEKLF

clone_size: -
j_call: TRBJ1-2
v_call: TRBV20-1
cdr3_aa: SVGFGGYT

clone_size: -
j_call: TRBJ1-5
v_call: TRBV6-1
cdr3_aa: ASRRTGKDQPQH

clone_size: -
j_call: TRBJ2-3
v_call: TRBV18
cdr3_aa: ASSLLGSQLVGDTQY

clone_size: -
j_call: TRBJ1-6
v_call: TRBV6-5
cdr3_aa: ASSTGDSPLH

clone_size: -
j_call: TRBJ1-5
v_call: TRBV6-6
cdr3_aa: ASSYSRGPQPQH

clone_size: -
j_call: TRBJ1-1
v_call: TRBV4-2
cdr3_aa: ASSLRGGRLEAETEAF

clone_size: -
j_call: TRBJ2-1
v_call: TRBV5-1
cdr3_aa: ATSTQSSYNEQF

clone_size: -
j_call: TRBJ2-2
v_call: TRBV7-8
cdr3_aa: ASSLGREPNTGELF

clone_size: -
j_call: TRBJ2-1
v_call: TRBV27
cdr3_aa: ASRSDGNEQF

clone_size: -
j_call: TRBJ2-7
v_call: TRBV5-4
cdr3_aa: ASSLKQGPYEQY

clone_size: -
j_call: TRBJ1-3
v_call: TRBV5-5
cdr3_aa: ASSPRSRGIGNTIY

clone_size: -
j_call: -
v_call: TRBV5-1
cdr3_aa: ASSPGQGFSNEQY

clone_size: -
j_call: TRBJ1-1
v_call: TRBV27
cdr3_aa: ASRCPKSNTEAF